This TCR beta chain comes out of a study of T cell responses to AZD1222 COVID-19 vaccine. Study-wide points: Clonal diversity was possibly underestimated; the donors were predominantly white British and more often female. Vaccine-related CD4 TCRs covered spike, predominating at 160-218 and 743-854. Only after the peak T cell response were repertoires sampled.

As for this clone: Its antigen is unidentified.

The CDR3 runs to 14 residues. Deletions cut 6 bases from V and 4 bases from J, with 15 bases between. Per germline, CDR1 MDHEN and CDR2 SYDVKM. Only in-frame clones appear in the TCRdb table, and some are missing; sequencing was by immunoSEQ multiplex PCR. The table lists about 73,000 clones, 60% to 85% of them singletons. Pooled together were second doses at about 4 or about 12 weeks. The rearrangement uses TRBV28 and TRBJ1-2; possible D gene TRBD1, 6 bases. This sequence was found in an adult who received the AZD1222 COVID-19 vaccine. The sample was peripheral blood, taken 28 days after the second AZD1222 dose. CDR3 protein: CASRLTGTTYGYTF. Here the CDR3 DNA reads TGTGCCAGCAGGCTTACCGGGACAACCTATGGCTACACCTTC.